These 19 T cell receptor beta chains were all obtained from the same sample, sequenced in a study of T cells in Graves' hyperthyroidism and ophthalmopathy. Amplified TCR beta CDR3 regions came from RNA transcripts. The HTBI primer set served for first-round RT-PCR of the TCR CDR3. TCRdb reprocessed the multiplex PCR reads via MiXCR and lists one record per CDR3 protein. The sample holds approximately 610,000 distinct CDR3 sequences, roughly 15% seen once. Specimen: blood. These receptors all come from a woman between 40 and 50 years old with Graves' ophthalmopathy.

The table lists this clonotype with many counts. The chain has TRBV12-3 or TRBV12-4 and TRBJ2-7, with 8 bases lining up with TRBD1. This CDR3 region has 12 residues. J lost 6 bases, V lost 6 bases, and 4 bases had no gene match. The CDR3 sequence: CASRPGTGEQYF. For the CDR3, the DNA is TGTGCCAGCAGGCCCGGGACAGGCGAGCAGTACTTC.

This clonotype was seen ten or more times. The V call is TRBV11-2, the J call TRBJ2-5; 9 bases match TRBD1. V was pared by 6 bases and J by 3 bases, with 5 bases of the junction left unmatched. The CDR3 runs 14 residues. Germline CDR1 reads SGHAT; CDR2 reads FQNNGV. CDR3 loop: CASRRTGEKETQYF. The CDR3, as DNA: TGTGCCAGCAGACGGACAGGGGAAAAAGAGACCCAGTACTTC.

This clonotype was counted many times. The V gene is TRBV6-2 or TRBV6-3, the J gene TRBJ2-5; 9 nucleotides match TRBD2. CDR1 and CDR2 from the germline V gene are MNHEY and SVGEGT. The V and J ends lost 6 bases and 2 bases, in that order; junction bases with no gene match: 7. This CDR3 region has 15 residues. The CDR3 coding sequence is TGTGCCAGCAGCCCTCTAGCGGGACTACAAGAGACCCAGTACTTC. This encodes CASSPLAGLQETQYF.

V is TRBV20-1 and J is TRBJ2-7, with D possibly TRBD2 on 6 matching bases. The CDR3 is 15 amino acids. Trimming removed 0 bases at V and 3 bases at J, with 15 bases between. CDR1 is DFQATT and CDR2 is SNEGSKA in the germline V gene (reference sequence). CDR3 loop: CSAREGGTLDYEQYF. The CDR3 nucleotides are TGCAGTGCTAGAGAGGGCGGGACTTTAGACTACGAGCAGTACTTC.

In its sample, this clonotype was seen many times. This chain joins TRBV5-1 and TRBJ2-7; no clear D. V shed 4 bases and J shed 6 bases, with 20 bases lying between them. The CDR3 is 15 amino acids. From germline, CDR1 is SGHRS and CDR2 YFSETQ. CDR3 sequence (DNA): TGCGCCAGCAGCCTGTCCGGGTCTCACCCTCTCGAGCAGTACTTC. Protein: CASSLSGSHPLEQYF. The entire variable domain, with the rest obtained from reference TRBV5-1 and TRBJ2-7, is as follows: KAGVTQTPRYLIKTRGQQVTLSCSPISGHRSVSWYQQTPGQGLQFLFEYFSETQRNKGNFPGRFSGRQFSNSRSEMNVSTLELGDSALYLCASSLSGSHPLEQYFGPGTRLTVT.

This clonotype was seen ten or more times. V gene TRBV6-5 combines with J gene TRBJ1-5, with 8 bases identical to TRBD1. From germline, CDR1 is MNHEY and CDR2 SVGAGI. CDR3 size: 15 residues. J gave up 0 bases and V 6 bases, and 4 bases lay outside the gene matches. The CDR3 nucleotides read TGTGCCAGCAGACTCGACAGGGGTAGCAATCAGCCCCAGCATTTT. Translated, it gives CASRLDRGSNQPQHF.

This clonotype was counted a few times. The V call is TRBV27, the J call TRBJ2-2; D is unresolved. Germline assignment: CDR1 MNHEY and CDR2 SMNVEV (reference sequence). This CDR3 region has 14 residues. V lost 10 bases to trimming and J lost 5 bases, with 17 bases between them. CDR3 in amino acids: CATSLGIGTGELFF. Here the CDR3 DNA reads TGTGCCACCTCTCTAGGTATAGGTACCGGGGAGCTGTTTTTT.

This clonotype was observed many times. The chain combines TRBV6-5 with TRBJ1-3; no firm D call. The V and J ends lost 0 bases and 4 bases respectively, with 7 bases between them. The CDR3 has 14 residues. CDR1 is MNHEY and CDR2 is SVGAGI in the germline V gene. The chain's CDR3 is CASSYSPGGNTIYF. For the CDR3, the DNA is TGTGCCAGCAGTTACTCGCCGGGGGGAAACACCATATATTTT.

This chain links TRBV6-1 with TRBJ1-5, with D uncertain. The germline V gene has CDR1 MNHNS and CDR2 SASEGT. The CDR3 runs to 13 residues. The ends were cut back, 6 bases at V and 2 bases at J, with 8 bases in the middle. The CDR3, as DNA: TGTGCCAGCAGGATGTGGGGCAATCAGCCCCAGCATTTT. Its protein is CASRMWGNQPQHF.

V gene TRBV7-2 combines with J gene TRBJ2-7; 8 bases fit TRBD1. This CDR3 comprises 15 residues. Trimming removed 1 base from V and 3 bases from J; junction bases left unmatched: 5. Germline CDR1 and CDR2: SGHTA and FQGNSA. The CDR3 sequence: CASSLVQGGVYEQYF. DNA of the CDR3: TGTGCCAGCAGCTTAGTACAGGGGGGAGTCTACGAGCAGTACTTC.

The chain employs TRBV4-1 and TRBJ2-1; weak D call: TRBD2 (5 bases). CDR3 length: 15 amino acids. CDR1 MGHRA and CDR2 YSYEKL come from the germline V gene. Trimming pared 1 base from V and 7 bases from J, leaving 14 bases between. CDR3 amino acids: CASSQGAVEENEQFF. DNA for the CDR3: TGCGCCAGCAGCCAAGGAGCGGTCGAGGAGAATGAGCAGTTCTTC.

The genes are TRBV7-8 and TRBJ2-5, with D possibly matching TRBD2 (6 bases). The CDR3 has 16 amino acids. V shed 3 bases and J shed 1 base, with 15 bases lying between them. Germline V CDR1 and CDR2: SGHVS, FQNEAQ. The CDR3 spells CASSLSTGETQETQYF. The CDR3 DNA is TGTGCCAGCAGCTTGTCAACGGGAGAAACCCAAGAGACCCAGTACTTC.

This clonotype was observed a few times. V usage is TRBV19 and J usage is TRBJ2-2, with 8 bases aligning to TRBD1. The CDR3 is 15 residues long. CDR1 and CDR2 from the germline V gene are LNHDA and SQIVND (reference sequence). After removal of 7 bases from V and 1 base from J, the junction contained 5 bases not matched to a gene. The DNA of the CDR3 is TGTGCCAGTACTACCGGGACAGGGAACACCGGGGAGCTGTTTTTT. Translating gives CASTTGTGNTGELFF.

V is TRBV6-1 and J is TRBJ1-1; D is uncertain. The CDR3 covers 12 residues. CDR1 and CDR2 from the germline V gene are MNHNS and SASEGT. Trimming took 5 bases from V and 7 from J, leaving 11 bases between them. CDR3 in amino acids: CASSRATSEAFF. The CDR3 coding sequence is TGTGCCAGCAGTAGGGCGACAAGTGAAGCTTTCTTT.

This clonotype showed up many times. The chain couples TRBV6-1 to TRBJ1-5, with 7 positions matching TRBD1. V shed 8 bases and J 3 bases; nucleotides not matched to a gene: 7. Germline CDR1 and CDR2: MNHNS and SASEGT. This CDR3 has 14 residues. In DNA, the CDR3 is TGTGCCAGCCGCAACGACAGGGACAATCAGCCCCAGCATTTT. Residues: CASRNDRDNQPQHF.

This clonotype was seen many times. V is TRBV4-1 and J is TRBJ1-2; D is ambiguous. With 0 bases removed from V and 4 bases from J, the gap between germline ends came to 12 bases. Germline-derived CDR1 and CDR2 are MGHRA and YSYEKL. The CDR3 has 15 residues. CDR3 in amino acids: CASSQDPSGLYGYTF. The CDR3 DNA reads TGCGCCAGCAGCCAAGATCCCTCAGGACTCTATGGCTACACCTTC.

This clonotype was seen a handful of times. The chain has TRBV2 and TRBJ2-2, with 9 bases aligning to TRBD1. The CDR3 length is 15 residues. V lost 2 bases and J lost 4; bases outside the gene matches: 2. Germline CDR1 reads SNHLY; CDR2 reads FYNNEI. CDR3 protein: CASSETDRGTGELFF. The CDR3 nucleotides read TGTGCCAGCAGTGAAACGGACAGGGGCACCGGGGAGCTGTTTTTT.

This clonotype has only a few counts. The chain joins TRBV11-2 to TRBJ2-2; D gene unclear. The CDR3 has 13 amino acids. Germline V gene lookup returns CDR1 SGHAT and CDR2 FQNNGV. Trimming shortened V by 6 bases and J by 2 bases, and 7 bases separated the two germline ends. CDR3 region: CASRFRNTGELFF. For the CDR3, the DNA is TGTGCCAGCAGATTCAGAAACACCGGGGAGCTGTTTTTT.

The chain recombines TRBV6-1 with TRBJ1-1; 9 bases agree with TRBD1. V gave up 4 bases and J gave up 8 bases; unmatched junction bases: 8. This CDR3 region has 14 residues. CDR1 is MNHNS, CDR2 SASEGT, per germline. CDR3 sequence reads: CASSGLGQGNEAFF. The CDR3 DNA follows: TGTGCCAGCAGTGGATTGGGACAGGGAAACGAAGCTTTCTTT.